These T cell receptor beta chains were read from a single sample in a study of cytomegalovirus exposure and HLA in healthy donors. The protocol was immunoSEQ multiplex PCR, while the TCRdb copy is restricted to in-frame clones and leaves out a portion. This sample has about 150,000 clones, with about 88% found just once. Material: PBMCs. These receptor sequences come from a woman aged 18-30 years in good health and CMV-seronegative. Each CDR3 is given with its conserved first and last residue. Each record gives: clone size, D gene, J gene, V gene, CDR3 protein, CDR3 DNA. A D gene is named only where the DNA matches it firmly. Size tells how often a clone was seen (once, few, many) or the class of an expanded clone, and some rows leave it out.

size: -
D: -
J: TRBJ1-4
V: TRBV28
CDR3: CASSRRRVLNEKLFF
DNA: TGTGCCAGCAGCCGCCGCCGGGTTTTAAATGAAAAACTGTTTTTT

size: -
D: -
J: TRBJ2-3
V: TRBV7-9
CDR3: CASSLAQGLYTDTQYF
DNA: TGTGCCAGCAGCTTAGCGCAGGGACTGTACACAGATACGCAGTATTTT

size: -
D: -
J: TRBJ2-1
V: TRBV10-3
CDR3: CAISRQEYNEQFF
DNA: TGTGCCATCAGTAGACAAGAATACAATGAGCAGTTCTTC

size: few
D: -
J: TRBJ2-3
V: TRBV4-2
CDR3: CASSQDRAGPDTQYF
DNA: TGTGCCAGCAGCCAAGACCGGGCGGGCCCAGATACGCAGTATTTT

size: -
D: TRBD1
J: TRBJ1-2
V: TRBV7-2
CDR3: CASSPMRGGQCGYTF
DNA: TGTGCCAGCAGCCCAATGCGAGGGGGACAGTGTGGCTACACCTTC

size: -
D: TRBD1
J: TRBJ1-6
V: TRBV5-6
CDR3: CASSPTKTGGYSPLHF
DNA: TGTGCCAGCAGCCCGACCAAAACAGGGGGGTACTCACCCCTCCACTTT

size: once
D: -
J: TRBJ1-4
V: TRBV4-3
CDR3: CASSQGGGINEKLFF
DNA: TGCGCCAGCAGCCAAGGGGGGGGGATTAATGAAAAACTGTTTTTT

size: -
D: TRBD2
J: TRBJ2-7
V: TRBV14
CDR3: CATGLAGTYEQYF
DNA: TGTGCCACCGGACTAGCGGGCACCTACGAGCAGTACTTC

size: -
D: TRBD2
J: TRBJ2-5
V: TRBV9
CDR3: CASSVGMRGETQYF
DNA: TGTGCCAGCAGCGTCGGGATGCGGGGGGAGACCCAGTACTTC

size: -
D: TRBD2
J: TRBJ2-3
V: TRBV9
CDR3: CASSVDPGGNTDTQYF
DNA: TGTGCCAGCAGCGTAGATCCGGGAGGGAACACAGATACGCAGTATTTT

size: -
D: TRBD2
J: TRBJ2-2
V: TRBV5-1
CDR3: CASDSGNAGELFF
DNA: TGCGCCAGCGATAGCGGGAACGCCGGGGAGCTGTTTTTT

size: -
D: -
J: TRBJ2-1
V: TRBV11-2
CDR3: CASRNGGVGEQFF
DNA: TGTGCCAGCAGGAATGGAGGGGTGGGTGAGCAGTTCTTC

size: -
D: -
J: TRBJ1-4
V: TRBV15
CDR3: CATSRDRGPNEKLFF
DNA: TGTGCCACCAGCAGAGATAGGGGCCCTAATGAAAAACTGTTTTTT

size: once
D: TRBD2
J: TRBJ2-3
V: TRBV7-2
CDR3: CASSSRLAGNTQYF
DNA: TGTGCCAGCAGCTCCCGACTAGCGGGAAATACGCAGTATTTT

size: -
D: TRBD1
J: TRBJ2-2
V: TRBV6-6
CDR3: CASSPVDRRNTGELFF
DNA: TGTGCCAGCAGCCCCGTGGACAGGAGGAACACCGGGGAGCTGTTTTTT

size: -
D: TRBD1
J: TRBJ1-5
V: TRBV10-2
CDR3: CASAEQGSNQPQHF
DNA: TGCGCCAGCGCTGAACAGGGGAGCAATCAGCCCCAGCATTTT

size: -
D: -
J: TRBJ2-1
V: TRBV28
CDR3: CASWNGGGYNEQFF
DNA: TGTGCCAGCTGGAACGGCGGCGGGTACAATGAGCAGTTCTTC

size: -
D: TRBD2
J: TRBJ2-1
V: TRBV30
CDR3: CASAGLAGSEQFF
DNA: TGTGCCTCGGCGGGGCTAGCGGGAAGTGAGCAGTTCTTC

size: -
D: -
J: TRBJ1-4
V: TRBV6-5
CDR3: CASSFDRQKLFF
DNA: TGTGCCAGCAGTTTTGACAGGCAAAAACTGTTTTTT

size: -
D: -
J: TRBJ2-1
V: TRBV11-3
CDR3: CASRTTDQGATDEQFF
DNA: TGTGCCAGCAGGACCACGGACCAGGGCGCAACCGATGAGCAGTTCTTC